These 29 T cell receptor beta chains came from one sample sequenced in a study of patients and donors after allogeneic stem cell transplantation. Using its own MiXCR run on the RT-PCR reads, TCRdb lists one record per CDR3 protein. The table lists hundreds of thousands of distinct CDR3 sequences, under 20% of them singletons. Material: blood, either unsorted or a sorted T cell fraction (not recorded which). Every receptor here comes from a human donor who was either an allogeneic HSCT recipient or a stem cell or donor lymphocyte infusion donor (not recorded which). It is not recorded whose cells these are; they may come from a transplant donor.

The chain joins TRBV27 to TRBJ1-2; the D is unclear. Trimming took 3 bases from V and 8 from J, leaving 13 bases between them. CDR3 length equals 13 residues. Germline lookup yields CDR1 MNHEY and CDR2 SMNVEV (reference sequence). The CDR3 nucleotides read TGTGCCAGCAGTTTTGGTAGTAAAGGGGGCTACACCTTC. This encodes CASSFGSKGGYTF.

This clonotype was seen at least ten times. This chain joins TRBV5-6 and TRBJ1-1, with D tentatively TRBD1 (5 bases). Germline CDR1 is SGHDT and CDR2 is YYEEEE. The CDR3 sequence is 15 residues long. Trimming removed 4 bases at V and 0 bases at J, with 13 bases between. CDR3 loop: CASSETGRMNTEAFF. CDR3 nucleotides: TGTGCCAGCAGCGAGACGGGACGGATGAACACTGAAGCTTTCTTT. Variable domain in full (rest from reference TRBV5-6 and TRBJ1-1): DAGVTQSPTHLIKTRGQQVTLRCSPKSGHDTVSWYQQALGQGPQFIFQYYEEEERQRGNFPDRFSGHQFPNYSSELNVNALLLGDSALYLCASSETGRMNTEAFFGQGTRLTVV.

This chain connects TRBV20-1 to TRBJ2-1; D remains ambiguous. The CDR3 is 13 amino acids. Germline V gene sequence: CDR1 DFQATT, CDR2 SNEGSKA (reference sequence). The ends were cut back, 6 bases at V and 3 bases at J, with 12 bases in the middle. CDR3 sequence (DNA): TGCAGTGCCCCGATTCTGTTCTACAATGAGCAGTTCTTC. This codes for CSAPILFYNEQFF.

This clonotype came up a few times. The V and J genes are TRBV12-5 and TRBJ2-1, with 8 positions matching TRBD1. The V and J ends lost 1 base and 8 bases, in that order; junction bases with no gene match: 4. The CDR3 loop spans 14 amino acids. From germline, CDR1 is LGHNT and CDR2 FRNRAP. As DNA, the CDR3 is TGTGCTAGTGGTTTGGGACAGGGGATAGATGAGCAGTTCTTC. Protein: CASGLGQGIDEQFF.

This clonotype has just one count. This rearrangement joins TRBV4-1 to TRBJ1-4, with a possible D match to TRBD1 (6 bases). V dropped 4 bases and J dropped 0 bases, with 12 bases sitting between them. The CDR3 extends over 16 amino acids. From germline, CDR1 is MGHRA and CDR2 YSYEKL. CDR3 in DNA: TGCGCCAGCAGCCGGGGGGGCCCTGCAACTAATGAAAAACTGTTTTTT. It yields the protein CASSRGGPATNEKLFF.

The V call is TRBV20-1, the J call TRBJ2-6; D could derive from TRBD1 or TRBD2 (5 bases each). CDR3 length: 15 amino acids. The V and J ends lost 5 bases and 0 bases respectively, with 11 bases between them. Germline V gives CDR1 DFQATT, CDR2 SNEGSKA (reference sequence). The CDR3, as DNA: TGCAGTGCTGACGGGACGGTCTCTGGGGCCAACGTCCTGACTTTC. Protein: CSADGTVSGANVLTF.

This clonotype showed up many times. The chain couples TRBV5-1 to TRBJ2-2, with D tentatively TRBD1 (6 bases). V was pared by 0 bases and J by 5 bases, with 11 bases between. The CDR3 is made up of 15 amino acids. Germline CDR1 is SGHRS and CDR2 is YFSETQ. CDR3 sequence (DNA): TGCGCCAGCAGCTTGGCCACAGGGAGTACCGGGGAGCTGTTTTTT. Protein: CASSLATGSTGELFF.

The chain recombines TRBV11-2 with TRBJ2-2, with 10 bases lining up with TRBD2. V lost 4 bases, J lost 3 bases, and 5 bases stayed unmatched. Germline V gene sequence: CDR1 SGHAT, CDR2 FQNNGV. The CDR3 loop spans 16 amino acids. DNA of the CDR3: TGTGCCAGCAGCTCAGAGCGGGGGGGCTACACCGGGGAGCTGTTTTTT. It specifies CASSSERGGYTGELFF.

The chain has TRBV5-1 and TRBJ2-7, with D perhaps being TRBD1 or TRBD2 (5 bases each). V dropped 4 bases and J dropped 3 bases, with 20 bases sitting between them. CDR1 is SGHRS, CDR2 YFSETQ, per germline. The CDR3 spans 16 residues. CDR3 DNA: TGCGCCAGCAGCCCTGGGGCAGTCGGGGTTCTCTACGAGCAGTACTTC. Translating gives CASSPGAVGVLYEQYF.

This rearrangement joins TRBV12-5 to TRBJ2-1; no clear D. V was pared by 3 bases and J by 7 bases, with 7 bases between. Germline V gene lookup returns CDR1 LGHNT and CDR2 FRNRAP. The CDR3 has 12 residues. The CDR3 DNA sequence: TGTGCTAGTGGTTTCGTGGGAAATGAGCAGTTCTTC. Its protein is CASGFVGNEQFF.

The V call is TRBV3-1, the J call TRBJ1-1; D ambiguous. The CDR3 loop spans 11 amino acids. Trimming took off 0 bases at V and 8 bases at J, with 4 bases between the two ends. CDR1 and CDR2 from the germline V gene are LGHDT and YNNKEL (reference sequence). Here the CDR3 reads CASSQEGEAFF. CDR3 nucleotides: TGTGCCAGCAGCCAAGAAGGCGAAGCTTTCTTT.

This clonotype turned up a few times. The chain uses TRBV5-1 and TRBJ1-4; D is unclear. The CDR3 spans 12 residues. V lost 4 bases to trimming and J lost 8 bases, with 9 bases between them. Germline assignment: CDR1 SGHRS and CDR2 YFSETQ. The CDR3 DNA reads as TGCGCCAGCAGCGGAGATGGGGAAAAACTGTTTTTT. This sequence encodes CASSGDGEKLFF.

The chain employs TRBV5-1 and TRBJ1-6; D not certain. Germline V gene lookup returns CDR1 SGHRS and CDR2 YFSETQ. CDR3 length: 16 amino acids. With 0 bases removed from V and 10 bases from J, the gap between germline ends came to 17 bases. CDR3 sequence: CASSLDSRGIRSPLHF. CDR3 nucleotides: TGCGCCAGCAGCTTGGACTCTCGGGGAATCAGGTCACCCCTCCACTTT.

Ten or more counts support this clonotype. CDR3: CASSFRTAPNYGYTF. In DNA form, the CDR3 reads TGTGCCAGCAGTTTTCGGACAGCCCCGAACTATGGCTACACCTTC. V and J are TRBV12-3 or TRBV12-4 and TRBJ1-2; the D gene is possibly TRBD1 (6 bases). This CDR3 is built from 15 residues. The V end was cut by 3 bases, the J end by 2 bases, with 13 bases between.

This clonotype appeared many times. This chain links TRBV12-3 or TRBV12-4 with TRBJ1-5; TRBD1 is a possible D gene (6 bases). Trimming took 3 bases from V and 0 from J, leaving 15 bases between them. The CDR3 is 17 residues long. For the CDR3, the DNA is TGTGCCAGCAGTTTGAGAACAGGGAGTAATAGCAATCAGCCCCAGCATTTT. It yields the protein CASSLRTGSNSNQPQHF.

V and J are TRBV11-2 and TRBJ1-5, with D perhaps matching TRBD1 (6 bases). V lost 1 base, J lost 9 bases, and 19 bases lay in between. In germline, CDR1 is SGHAT, CDR2 FQNNGV. The CDR3 loop spans 16 amino acids. The CDR3 region has the DNA TGTGCCAGCAGCTTAGGGACAGCCAAGCGGGTTGGGCCCCAGCATTTT. It encodes CASSLGTAKRVGPQHF.

The V call is TRBV20-1, the J call TRBJ1-1, with 8 bases fitting TRBD1. The CDR3 runs to 15 residues. CDR1 and CDR2 (germline): DFQATT, SNEGSKA (reference sequence). Trimming at V came to 1 base and at J to 7 bases, leaving 11 bases not matched to a gene. The CDR3 here is CSARAGRQGRLEAFF. CDR3 DNA sequence: TGCAGTGCTAGAGCGGGTAGACAGGGGAGACTTGAAGCTTTCTTT.

The chain is built from TRBV7-7 and TRBJ2-5; D unclear. Germline CDR1 SSHAT, CDR2 FNYEAQ (reference sequence). The ends were cut back, 1 base at V and 5 bases at J, with 8 bases in the middle. The CDR3 is 13 residues long. The DNA of the CDR3 is TGTGCCAGCAGCTTAGTCGTGGGGGAGACCCAGTACTTC. It yields the protein CASSLVVGETQYF. Variable domain in full (rest from reference TRBV7-7 and TRBJ2-5): GAGVSQSPRYKVTKRGQDVTLRCDPISSHATLYWYQQALGQGPEFLTYFNYEAQPDKSGLPSDRFSAERPEGSISTLTIQRTEQRDSAMYRCASSLVVGETQYFGPGTRLLVL.

This clonotype was detected many times. The chain carries TRBV6-5 and TRBJ2-2, with a weak D call TRBD1 (6 bases). The V and J ends lost 3 bases and 5 bases respectively, with 10 bases between them. This CDR3 region has 14 residues. CDR1 is MNHEY and CDR2 is SVGAGI in the germline V gene. CDR3 region: CASSYQGWTGELFF. The CDR3, as DNA: TGTGCCAGCAGTTATCAGGGGTGGACCGGGGAGCTGTTTTTT.

The CDR3 sequence is CASSAKLRQGASGNTIYF. In DNA, the CDR3 is TGTGCCAGCAGTGCCAAACTTCGACAGGGGGCTTCTGGAAACACCATATATTTT. The chain links TRBV12-3 or TRBV12-4 to TRBJ1-3; 10 bases fit TRBD1. The CDR3 is 18 amino acids. Trimming at V came to 5 bases and at J to 1 base, leaving 11 bases not matched to a gene.

V is TRBV11-3 and J is TRBJ1-5; 9 bases align to TRBD1. The ends lost 4 bases at V and 7 bases at J; junction bases unmatched: 8. The CDR3 is 15 residues long. Germline V lookup: CDR1 SGHNT, CDR2 YENEEA. The CDR3 loop reads CASSCNRGQRQPQHF. CDR3 in DNA: TGTGCCAGCAGCTGCAACAGGGGGCAACGGCAGCCCCAGCATTTT.

This clonotype came up many times. The chain couples TRBV7-9 to TRBJ1-1; D remains ambiguous. Germline-derived CDR1 and CDR2 are SEHNR and FQNEAQ (reference sequence). CDR3 length: 12 amino acids. CDR3 in amino acids: CVGEPGDTEAFF. In DNA, the CDR3 is TGTGTTGGAGAGCCTGGGGACACTGAAGCTTTCTTT.

This clonotype was found a few times. The chain uses TRBV4-3 and TRBJ2-1; TRBD2 matches at 11 bases. This CDR3 has 16 amino acids. V lost 1 base and J lost 5; bases outside the gene matches: 4. Germline CDR1 LGHNA, CDR2 YSLEER. The CDR3 reads CASSQGSGGGDNEQFF. Here the CDR3 DNA reads TGCGCCAGCAGCCAAGGTAGCGGGGGGGGTGACAATGAGCAGTTCTTC.

There are a few counts of this clonotype. This rearrangement joins TRBV6-5 to TRBJ2-1; D perhaps matches TRBD1 (6 bases). This CDR3 region has 16 residues. V was shortened by 0 bases and J by 0 bases, with 9 bases between the two germline ends. The V gene's germline CDR1 is MNHEY and CDR2 SVGAGI. CDR3 residues: CASSYSQGSSYNEQFF. The CDR3 nucleotides read TGTGCCAGCAGTTACTCCCAGGGGAGCTCCTACAATGAGCAGTTCTTC.

The gene calls are TRBV5-5 and TRBJ2-7; D is perhaps TRBD1 or TRBD2 (5 bases each). Germline lookup yields CDR1 SGHKS and CDR2 YYEKEE (reference sequence). Trimming left V 0 bases short and J 0 bases short, with 16 bases between. The CDR3 extends over 17 amino acids. DNA for the CDR3: TGTGCCAGCAGCTTGGGTTTGGGTGCAGGGAGCTCCTACGAGCAGTACTTC. Its translation: CASSLGLGAGSSYEQYF.

The sample holds a few counts of this clonotype. This sequence joins TRBV12-3 or TRBV12-4 and TRBJ2-7; D gene unclear. The CDR3 sequence is 15 residues long. Trimming stripped 1 base from V and 5 bases from J, with 15 bases between. The CDR3 is CASSLGLVRANEQYF. In DNA, the CDR3 is TGTGCCAGCAGTTTAGGGCTAGTCCGAGCAAACGAGCAGTACTTC.

This clonotype was found many times. The chain is built from TRBV5-1 and TRBJ2-5, with 9 bases aligning to TRBD1. The CDR3 extends over 14 amino acids. The germline V gene has CDR1 SGHRS and CDR2 YFSETQ. After removal of 4 bases from V and 6 bases from J, the junction contained 7 bases not matched to a gene. The DNA of the CDR3 is TGCGCCAGCAGCCCACAGGGGGCAACGAAGACCCAGTACTTC. It codes for CASSPQGATKTQYF.

This chain uses TRBV15 with TRBJ2-5, with 8 bases fitting TRBD1. Trimming at V came to 6 bases and at J to 1 base, leaving 1 base not matched to a gene. Germline V gene lookup returns CDR1 LNHNV and CDR2 YYDKDF (reference sequence). The CDR3 spans 13 residues. The CDR3 DNA reads as TGTGCCACCAGTGGACAGGGCCAAGAGACCCAGTACTTC. Translation gives CATSGQGQETQYF.

This clonotype has more than one count but fewer than ten. The rearrangement uses TRBV4-1 and TRBJ2-7, with 7 bases fitting TRBD2. The trim removed 3 bases at V and 4 bases at J, leaving 12 bases unmatched. CDR1 MGHRA and CDR2 YSYEKL come from the germline V gene. This CDR3 is built from 16 residues. As DNA, the CDR3 is TGCGCCAGCAGCCAGCTAGGACCGGGACTACCATACGAGCAGTACTTC. This codes for CASSQLGPGLPYEQYF.